The 31 T cell receptor beta chains reported below all come from one sample, sequenced in a study of shared clonotypes between healthy human individuals. The data were produced by immunoSEQ multiplex PCR, yet TCRdb's version contains in-frame clones alone and is incomplete. The sample yields about 2.1 million clones, just under 95% seen once. Only CD45RO-negative cells positively selected for CCR7 counted as naive CD8 cells, so terminally differentiated effector memory CD45RA+ cells were excluded. The sequenced material came from naive CD8+ T cells from PBMCs. These receptors were taken from a man aged 18 to 29 in good health. Some clones in this sample may be carry-over from other donors' samples.

Details on this clone: This sample includes further DNA sequences coding for the same CDR3. The chain carries TRBV28 and TRBJ2-7; D call uncertain. With 6 bases removed from V and 4 bases from J, the gap between germline ends came to 7 bases. Germline assignment: CDR1 MDHEN and CDR2 SYDVKM. The CDR3 consists of 11 residues. The CDR3 here is CASSPAYEQYF. The CDR3 DNA is TGTGCCAGCAGCCCAGCGTACGAGCAGTACTTC.

V gene TRBV20-1 combines with J gene TRBJ1-2; D is uncertain. The CDR3 length is 11 residues. The germline V gene has CDR1 DFQATT and CDR2 SNEGSKA (reference sequence). V was clipped by 3 bases and J by 5 bases, with 7 bases between them. CDR3 bases: TGCAGTGCTAGGGTTTCTTATGGCTACACCTTC. As protein: CSARVSYGYTF.

This chain links TRBV28 with TRBJ2-7; D gene ambiguous. The V end lost 5 bases, the J end lost 2 bases, and 16 bases lay between the germline ends. CDR3 length: 15 amino acids. The V gene's germline CDR1 is MDHEN and CDR2 SYDVKM. The CDR3 protein is CASSPSDPRTYEQYF. CDR3 nucleotide sequence: TGTGCCAGCAGTCCAAGTGACCCGCGTACCTACGAGCAGTACTTC.

The chain is built from TRBV2 and TRBJ2-1; TRBD2 agrees at 12 bases. V was pared by 8 bases and J by 9 bases, with 20 bases of the junction left unmatched. Germline lookup yields CDR1 SNHLY and CDR2 FYNNEI. The CDR3 covers 18 residues. In nucleotides, the CDR3 is TGTGCCAGCTACGGACTAGCGGGATCCACGAGTAAGGGGCGTGAGCAGTTCTTC. As protein: CASYGLAGSTSKGREQFF.

J is TRBJ1-3 and V is TRBV11-2, with D uncertain. Between the trimmed V and J ends, which lost 1 base and 0 bases, there was a span of 10 bases. The CDR3 contains 16 residues. Germline V CDR1 and CDR2: SGHAT, FQNNGV. The CDR3 sequence: CASSLVLADSGNTIYF. CDR3 sequence (DNA): TGTGCCAGCAGCTTAGTGCTAGCTGACTCTGGAAACACCATATATTTT.

The V call is TRBV28, the J call TRBJ2-7; D remains unclear. Germline CDR1 is MDHEN and CDR2 is SYDVKM. CDR3 length equals 14 residues. V was pared by 3 bases and J by 2 bases, with 11 bases between. The CDR3 sequence is CASSFIGIAYEQYF. The CDR3 DNA sequence: TGTGCCAGCAGTTTTATTGGTATCGCCTACGAGCAGTACTTC.

On this clone itself: Within the sample, other DNA sequences also encode this same CDR3. V and J are TRBV7-9 and TRBJ2-7; 7 bases are shared with TRBD1. CDR1 SEHNR and CDR2 FQNEAQ come from the germline V gene (reference sequence). V dropped 4 bases and J dropped 0; count of bases not matched to a gene: 3. The CDR3 runs 14 residues. CDR3 amino acids: CASSSGTVSYEQYF. In nucleotides, the CDR3 is TGTGCCAGCAGCTCGGGGACAGTCTCCTACGAGCAGTACTTC.

This clone came up once. The chain is built from TRBV5-1 and TRBJ1-1, with 7 bases lining up with TRBD1. J was trimmed by 3 bases and V by 3 bases; bases with no gene match: 5. The germline V gene encodes CDR1 SGHRS and CDR2 YFSETQ. CDR3 length equals 14 residues. The CDR3 sequence is CASSYGRGDTEAFF. The CDR3 DNA is TGCGCCAGCAGCTACGGCAGGGGGGACACTGAAGCTTTCTTT.

The genes are TRBV28 and TRBJ2-2; 8 bases match TRBD2. The CDR3 has 14 amino acids. The germline CDR1 and CDR2 sequences are MDHEN and SYDVKM. V trimming: 6 bases; J trimming: 2 bases; junction bases outside the gene matches: 2. DNA for the CDR3: TGTGCCAGCAGCGTAGCGGGAAACACCGGGGAGCTGTTTTTT. The encoded protein is CASSVAGNTGELFF.

In its sample, this clone was seen a few times. The V gene is TRBV9, the J gene TRBJ1-1; TRBD1 might be the D (5 bases). Germline V gene data show CDR1 as SGDLS and CDR2 as YYNGEE. There are 15 residues in the CDR3. V gave up 4 bases and J gave up 3 bases, with 16 bases separating them. DNA for the CDR3: TGTGCCAGCAGCCCCTTTACCGGGGGGTACACTGAAGCTTTCTTT. Residues: CASSPFTGGYTEAFF.

The J gene is TRBJ2-7, the V gene TRBV7-9; 11 bases match TRBD1. Trimming took 4 bases from V and 7 from J; bases not matched to a gene: 9. Germline CDR1 reads SEHNR; CDR2 reads FQNEAQ (reference sequence). CDR3 length equals 15 residues. The CDR3 DNA is TGTGCCAGCAGCTCTCGGGACAGGGGGGTGAGTGAGCAGTACTTC. It encodes CASSSRDRGVSEQYF. Full variable domain (outside the CDR3, taken from reference TRBV7-9 and TRBJ2-7): DTGVSQNPRHKITKRGQNVTFRCDPISEHNRLYWYRQTLGQGPEFLTYFQNEAQLEKSRLLSDRFSAERPKGSFSTLEIQRTEQGDSAMYLCASSSRDRGVSEQYFGPGTRLTVT.

The gene calls are TRBV7-9 and TRBJ2-7; 12 bases are a match to TRBD2. The CDR3 loop spans 14 amino acids. CDR1 and CDR2 (germline): SEHNR, FQNEAQ (reference sequence). With 3 bases clipped from V and 7 bases from J, the junction kept 4 bases outside the gene matches. The CDR3 DNA sequence: TGTGCCAGCAGCTTTACTAGCGGGGGGCTGGAGCAGTACTTC. Its protein is CASSFTSGGLEQYF.

V usage is TRBV7-8 and J usage is TRBJ2-1; D may be TRBD2 (6 bases). Germline V gene sequence: CDR1 SGHVS, CDR2 FQNEAQ. CDR3 length equals 20 residues. The V gene lost 7 bases and the J gene lost 2 bases, with 30 bases spanning the gap. CDR3 DNA sequence: TGTGCCAGCATTGTCGGGAGCTCCGCCCCTTTCGTCGGGACCTACAATGAGCAGTTCTTC. It is translated as CASIVGSSAPFVGTYNEQFF.

The chain couples TRBV2 to TRBJ1-2; D not certain. The V gene's germline CDR1 is SNHLY and CDR2 FYNNEI. V was shortened by 2 bases and J by 0 bases, with 7 bases between the two germline ends. This CDR3 has 14 amino acids. The CDR3 sequence: CASSERVSNYGYTF. The CDR3 nucleotides are TGTGCCAGCAGTGAAAGGGTGTCTAACTATGGCTACACCTTC.

The chain combines TRBV4-2 with TRBJ2-7; D may be TRBD1 (6 bases). The V gene's germline CDR1 is LGHNA and CDR2 YNFKEQ. The CDR3 extends over 14 amino acids. V shed 4 bases and J shed 0 bases, with 10 bases lying between them. In DNA form, the CDR3 reads TGTGCCAGCAGCCTAGACAGGCTCTCCTACGAGCAGTACTTC. This gives the protein CASSLDRLSYEQYF.

This clone appeared once. The chain links TRBV28 to TRBJ2-7, with a tentative D call TRBD1 (6 bases). Trimming stripped 1 base from V and 7 bases from J, with 14 bases between. The germline CDR1 and CDR2 sequences are MDHEN and SYDVKM. CDR3 length: 14 amino acids. This CDR3 reads CASSLSLGAWEQYF. CDR3 sequence (DNA): TGTGCCAGCAGTTTATCTCTGGGGGCATGGGAGCAGTACTTC.

This sequence joins TRBV27 and TRBJ2-5; D might be TRBD2 (6 bases). Germline assignment: CDR1 MNHEY and CDR2 SMNVEV (reference sequence). With 0 bases removed from V and 7 bases from J, the gap between germline ends came to 12 bases. The CDR3 has 14 amino acids. CDR3 DNA: TGTGCCAGCAGTTTATCGGTCGGGGACTGGACCCAGTACTTC. This encodes CASSLSVGDWTQYF.

This clone was found a few times. The rearrangement links TRBV2 to TRBJ1-1, with no clear D. CDR1 and CDR2 from the germline V gene are SNHLY and FYNNEI. The CDR3 length is 14 residues. Trimming took off 3 bases at V and 3 bases at J, with 11 bases between the two ends. This chain's CDR3 is CASSEVEPHTEAFF. Here the CDR3 DNA reads TGTGCCAGCAGTGAGGTAGAGCCCCACACTGAAGCTTTCTTT.

V is TRBV4-1 and J is TRBJ1-3; 8 bases match TRBD1. The germline CDR1 and CDR2 sequences are MGHRA and YSYEKL. The CDR3 totals 17 residues. The V and J ends lost 6 bases and 0 bases, in that order; junction bases with no gene match: 10. This chain's CDR3 is CASSHRTGLSSGNTIYF. DNA of the CDR3: TGCGCCAGCAGTCACAGGACAGGGCTATCCTCTGGAAACACCATATATTTT.

This clone was seen once. The rearrangement links TRBV14 to TRBJ1-1, with unresolved D. Deletions cut 2 bases from V and 3 bases from J, with 7 bases between. Per germline, CDR1 SGHDN and CDR2 FVKESK. This CDR3 is built from 13 residues. The CDR3 sequence: CASSQTEYTEAFF. For the CDR3, the DNA is TGTGCCAGCAGCCAAACGGAGTACACTGAAGCTTTCTTT.

The rearrangement uses TRBV6-5 and TRBJ2-2; 7 positions match TRBD2. The trim removed 4 bases at V and 5 bases at J, leaving 10 bases unmatched. CDR3 length equals 16 residues. The germline gives CDR1 MNHEY, CDR2 SVGAGI. The CDR3: CASSSRLREITGELFF. CDR3 DNA: TGTGCCAGCAGTTCCCGCTTGCGGGAGATAACCGGGGAGCTGTTTTTT.

V and J are TRBV5-4 and TRBJ2-7, with D maybe TRBD1 (6 bases). The CDR3 consists of 17 residues. Germline values: CDR1 SGHNT, CDR2 YYREEE (reference sequence). V was pared by 4 bases and J by 4 bases, with 24 bases between. The CDR3 region is CASSRARITGSLYEQYF. The DNA for the CDR3 is TGTGCCAGCAGCCGGGCTAGAATAACAGGGTCTCTGTACGAGCAGTACTTC.

J is TRBJ2-2 and V is TRBV4-1; D unclear. Per germline, CDR1 MGHRA and CDR2 YSYEKL. This CDR3 region has 14 residues. The germline V and J ends were trimmed by 0 bases and 1 base, with 3 bases remaining between them. CDR3 nucleotide sequence: TGCGCCAGCAGCCAAGAGTGGAACACCGGGGAGCTGTTTTTT. This codes for CASSQEWNTGELFF.

This chain uses TRBV25-1 with TRBJ2-5; no clear D. Between the trimmed V and J ends, which lost 3 bases and 1 base, there was a span of 6 bases. This CDR3 region has 13 residues. Germline V gives CDR1 MGHDK, CDR2 SYGVNS. The CDR3 nucleotides are TGTGCCAGCAGTGATCTTATCCAAGAGACCCAGTACTTC. Protein: CASSDLIQETQYF. Full variable domain (rest looked up from reference TRBV25-1 and TRBJ2-5): EADIYQTPRYLVIGTGKKITLECSQTMGHDKMYWYQQDPGMELHLIHYSYGVNSTEKGDLSSESTVSRIRTEHFPLTLESARPSHTSQYLCASSDLIQETQYFGPGTRLLVL.

This sequence joins TRBV13 and TRBJ2-3, with 7 bases matching TRBD2. The V gene end was trimmed by 8 bases and the J gene end by 0 bases; junction bases not matched to a gene: 5. The CDR3 consists of 14 residues. CDR1 and CDR2 (germline): PRHDT, FYEKMQ (reference sequence). CDR3: CASSELASTDTQYF. In DNA form, the CDR3 reads TGTGCCAGCTCGGAACTAGCGAGCACAGATACGCAGTATTTT.

V usage is TRBV6-1 and J usage is TRBJ1-1; D may be TRBD1 (5 bases). The CDR3 is made up of 12 amino acids. Germline CDR1 MNHNS, CDR2 SASEGT. Trimming removed 8 bases from V and 1 base from J, with 8 bases in between. In nucleotides, the CDR3 is TGTGCCAGCCGGACATCGAACACTGAAGCTTTCTTT. This sequence encodes CASRTSNTEAFF.

The J gene is TRBJ2-5, the V gene TRBV5-1; 7 nucleotides align to TRBD1. The CDR3 runs to 15 residues. The V segment lost 2 bases and the J segment 5 bases; nucleotides outside the gene matches: 9. Germline assignment: CDR1 SGHRS and CDR2 YFSETQ. CDR3 in DNA: TGCGCCAGCAGCTTAGTACAGGGGAATGTGGAGACCCAGTACTTC. Amino acids: CASSLVQGNVETQYF.

This chain links TRBV9 with TRBJ2-7, with a weak D call TRBD2 (7 bases). The CDR3 is made up of 15 amino acids. CDR1 is SGDLS and CDR2 is YYNGEE in the germline V gene. V shed 1 base and J shed 2 bases, with 13 bases lying between them. As DNA, the CDR3 is TGTGCCAGCAGCGTAATGTCGGGGGGCACCTACGAGCAGTACTTC. Residues: CASSVMSGGTYEQYF.

Here the CDR3 DNA reads TGTGCCAGCAGCTCGGGGTCGGACAATGAGCAGTTCTTC. Protein: CASSSGSDNEQFF. The J gene is TRBJ2-1, the V gene TRBV7-9; weak D call: TRBD2 (5 bases). V was clipped by 4 bases and J by 5 bases, with 9 bases between them. Germline V CDR1 and CDR2: SEHNR, FQNEAQ (reference sequence). CDR3 length: 13 amino acids.

The chain links TRBV15 to TRBJ1-1; tentatively, D is TRBD1 (6 bases). From germline, CDR1 is LNHNV and CDR2 YYDKDF (reference sequence). V lost 3 bases, J lost 1 base, and 12 bases lay in between. The CDR3 runs 15 residues. CDR3 DNA sequence: TGTGCCACCAGCAGCCGACAGGTCGCGAACACTGAAGCTTTCTTT. Its translation is CATSSRQVANTEAFF. Together with reference TRBV15 and TRBJ1-1, the CDR3 gives the full variable domain: DAMVIQNPRYQVTQFGKPVTLSCSQTLNHNVMYWYQQKSSQAPKLLFHYYDKDFNNEADTPDNFQSRRPNTSFCFLDIRSPGLGDTAMYLCATSSRQVANTEAFFGQGTRLTVV.

The rearrangement joins TRBV6-6 to TRBJ1-5; D may be TRBD1 (6 bases). Germline CDR1 and CDR2: MNHNY and SVGAGI (reference sequence). The V gene lost 5 bases and the J gene lost 0 bases, with 14 bases spanning the gap. CDR3 length equals 16 residues. This chain's CDR3 is CASSRGASYSNQPQHF. The CDR3 coding sequence is TGTGCCAGCAGTAGGGGGGCTTCTTATAGCAATCAGCCCCAGCATTTT.